This T cell receptor (beta chain) was found in a study of T-cell reconstitution after alpha-beta-depleted transplantation in children. The V and J ends lost 4 bases and 5 bases respectively, with 10 bases between them. This CDR3 is built from 14 residues. Germline V lookup: CDR1 SGHRS, CDR2 YFSETQ. This clonotype was found a few times. The target antigen is unknown. The study's findings and limits: Surviving recipient T cells and thymic progenitors accounted for the high day-60 TCRbeta diversity observed in some patients. The origin of alpha-beta T cells about two months after transplant was reportedly several hundred expanded graft clones. T-cell counts and diversity were attributed mostly to newly produced T cells one year after transplant.

For TCRbeta, the library was prepared with unique molecular identifiers. One entry per CDR3 protein results from TCRdb running MiXCR on the PCR reads. The sample holds about a million distinct CDR3 sequences, roughly 29% seen once. The sequencing here drew on PBMCs, mostly from graft donor cells, taken 360 days after TCRalphabeta/CD19-depleted stem cell transplant. This clonotype originated in a boy younger than two who had a stem cell transplant for SCID, so the T cells may come from the graft donor. V is TRBV5-1 and J is TRBJ2-6, with D unresolved. CDR3 bases: TGCGCCAGCAGCCCTGACACCCGGGCCAACGTCCTGACTTTC. Translated, it gives CASSPDTRANVLTF.